These 24 T cell receptor beta chains came from one sample sequenced in a study of blood T cell repertoires in COVID-19. This table comes from immunoSEQ multiplex PCR, and its TCRdb copy is limited to in-frame clones, with some not included. The sample has 55,000 to 80,000 clones, approximately 88% seen once. The sample taken for sequencing was peripheral blood. The source is a human donor in a cohort sampled during active COVID-19.

The chain couples TRBV9 to TRBJ2-7; D is perhaps TRBD1 (6 bases). V lost 0 bases, J lost 4 bases, and 11 bases lay in between. From germline, CDR1 is SGDLS and CDR2 YYNGEE. The CDR3 sequence is 14 residues long. The CDR3 nucleotides are TGTGCCAGCAGCGTAGGAGGGGGAGTATACGAGCAGTACTTC. Its translation: CASSVGGGVYEQYF.

The chain employs TRBV19 and TRBJ2-7, with 9 nucleotides matching TRBD1. V shed 4 bases and J 3 bases; nucleotides not matched to a gene: 7. In germline, CDR1 is LNHDA, CDR2 SQIVND (reference sequence). The CDR3 length is 15 residues. CDR3 protein: CASSTGQGPYYEQYF. DNA of the CDR3: TGTGCCAGTAGTACGGGACAGGGACCCTACTACGAGCAGTACTTC.

The V gene is TRBV4-1, the J gene TRBJ2-6, with TRBD1 matching 7 bases. V lost 4 bases to trimming and J lost 0 bases; unmatched junction nucleotides: 15. The CDR3 spans 20 residues. Germline CDR1 is MGHRA and CDR2 is YSYEKL. The CDR3 DNA follows: TGCGCCAGCAGCCGCTGGCAGGGACAGATTATCATCTCTGGGGCCAACGTCCTGACTTTC. This translates into CASSRWQGQIIISGANVLTF.

The V and J genes are TRBV9 and TRBJ2-7; TRBD2 matches 9 bases. Germline-derived CDR1 and CDR2 are SGDLS and YYNGEE. The CDR3 is made up of 16 amino acids. The ends lost 0 bases at V and 3 bases at J; junction bases unmatched: 7. For the CDR3, the DNA is TGTGCCAGCAGCGTAGGGGCTAGCGGGACCGGCTACGAGCAGTACTTC. The encoded protein is CASSVGASGTGYEQYF.

The chain carries TRBV19 and TRBJ1-2, with 7 bases lining up with TRBD1. Germline V CDR1 and CDR2: LNHDA, SQIVND (reference sequence). The V segment lost 6 bases and the J segment 10 bases; nucleotides outside the gene matches: 14. The CDR3 extends over 14 amino acids. The CDR3: CASSHFEQGSDYTF. CDR3 sequence (DNA): TGTGCCAGTAGCCACTTCGAACAGGGGTCTGACTACACCTTC.

This rearrangement joins TRBV28 to TRBJ1-5; TRBD1 aligns across 7 bases. Trimming took 3 bases from V and 0 from J; bases not matched to a gene: 5. CDR1 is MDHEN, CDR2 SYDVKM, per germline. The CDR3 is 16 residues long. The CDR3 region has the DNA TGTGCCAGCAGTTTTCGGTGGACAGGTAGCAATCAGCCCCAGCATTTT. Amino acids: CASSFRWTGSNQPQHF.

This clone has just one count. The gene calls are TRBV7-9 and TRBJ2-6, with D possibly being TRBD1 (6 bases). The CDR3 contains 18 residues. V lost 1 base and J lost 4, with 17 bases in between. Germline V gene data show CDR1 as SEHNR and CDR2 as FQNEAQ (reference sequence). The CDR3 reads CASSLGDIVTSGANVLTF. The CDR3 nucleotides are TGTGCCAGCAGCTTAGGGGACATCGTAACCTCCGGGGCCAACGTCCTGACTTTC.

This rearrangement joins TRBV18 to TRBJ1-3; 8 nucleotides match TRBD1. Germline V gene sequence: CDR1 KGHSH, CDR2 LQKENI. V lost 3 bases and J lost 0; bases outside the gene matches: 4. The CDR3 contains 16 residues. CDR3 amino acids: CASSPGQVHSGNTIYF. The CDR3 bases are TGTGCCAGCTCACCGGGACAGGTCCACTCTGGAAACACCATATATTTT.

In DNA form, the CDR3 reads TGTGCCAGCAGCTCCCCGGGACTAGCGGGAGAGACCCAGTACTTC. Amino acid sequence: CASSSPGLAGETQYF. The J gene is TRBJ2-5, the V gene TRBV11-2, with 12 bases aligning to TRBD2. V was clipped by 4 bases and J by 4 bases; unmatched bases: 4. The CDR3 sequence is 15 residues long. Germline V CDR1 and CDR2: SGHAT, FQNNGV.

This clone was picked up one time. The CDR3 DNA reads as TGTGCCAGCGCCAGGGGGAGGTGGTCCTACGAGCAGTACTTC. Protein sequence: CASARGRWSYEQYF. The chain links TRBV27 to TRBJ2-7, with D perhaps TRBD1 (7 bases). This CDR3 comprises 14 residues. Germline CDR1 MNHEY, CDR2 SMNVEV (reference sequence). The ends were cut back, 8 bases at V and 1 base at J, with 15 bases in the middle.

The chain employs TRBV4-2 and TRBJ2-7, with 8 positions matching TRBD1. The V segment lost 5 bases and the J segment 5 bases; nucleotides outside the gene matches: 14. The CDR3 runs 16 residues. Germline CDR1 reads LGHNA; CDR2 reads YNFKEQ. CDR3 coding DNA: TGTGCCAGCAGCGGAGAGGGACAGGAAAGTCGCCACGAGCAGTACTTC. It specifies CASSGEGQESRHEQYF.

The chain couples TRBV7-2 to TRBJ1-5, with 8 bases fitting TRBD1. The CDR3 runs 19 residues. The trim removed 1 base at V and 1 base at J, leaving 12 bases unmatched. The germline V gene encodes CDR1 SGHTA and CDR2 FQGNSA. CDR3 nucleotide sequence: TGTGCCAGCAGCTTAGTTGACAGGGGAATCTCTTGGAGCAATCAGCCCCAGCATTTT. This translates into CASSLVDRGISWSNQPQHF.

V and J are TRBV28 and TRBJ1-1, with D hard to call. The V and J ends lost 3 bases and 4 bases respectively, with 15 bases between them. Germline V gene sequence: CDR1 MDHEN, CDR2 SYDVKM. This CDR3 has 15 amino acids. CDR3 DNA sequence: TGTGCCAGCAGTTTCCCCTCGGGTCCGGTCACTGAAGCTTTCTTT. This sequence encodes CASSFPSGPVTEAFF.

The rearrangement links TRBV7-9 to TRBJ2-1; 8 bases agree with TRBD1. Trimming took 1 base from V and 6 from J; bases not matched to a gene: 5. The CDR3 sequence is 15 residues long. CDR1 and CDR2 from the germline V gene are SEHNR and FQNEAQ (reference sequence). CDR3 nucleotide sequence: TGTGCCAGCAGCTTAGGGACAGGGCAGACCAATGAGCAGTTCTTC. It specifies CASSLGTGQTNEQFF.

The rearrangement joins TRBV28 to TRBJ2-7; D perhaps matches TRBD1 (6 bases). Trimming shortened V by 5 bases and J by 4 bases, and 12 bases separated the two germline ends. CDR3 size: 13 residues. The V gene's germline CDR1 is MDHEN and CDR2 SYDVKM. CDR3 nucleotides: TGTGCCAGCAGTCAGGACAGACCTTACGAGCAGTACTTC. Its protein product is CASSQDRPYEQYF.

This clone has more than one count but fewer than ten. V and J are TRBV2 and TRBJ1-2, with 9 bases lining up with TRBD1. Trimming cost V 6 bases and J 7 bases; bases outside gene matches: 6. The CDR3 runs 13 residues. Looked up from germline, CDR1 is SNHLY and CDR2 is FYNNEI. CDR3 loop: CASSLGQGIGYTF. The CDR3 bases are TGTGCCAGCAGCCTCGGACAGGGGATTGGCTACACCTTC.

The chain recombines TRBV11-2 with TRBJ2-1, with D perhaps TRBD2 (6 bases). Per germline, CDR1 SGHAT and CDR2 FQNNGV. V was cut by 1 base and J by 2 bases, with 12 bases left in between. The CDR3 covers 16 residues. CDR3 sequence: CASSLVGTLPYNEQFF. In DNA form, the CDR3 reads TGTGCCAGCAGCTTAGTCGGGACTCTACCCTACAATGAGCAGTTCTTC.

This clone has just one count. CDR3 residues: CASSLNGAYGANVLTF. In DNA form, the CDR3 reads TGTGCCAGCAGTTTAAACGGAGCTTACGGGGCCAACGTCCTGACTTTC. This chain joins TRBV28 and TRBJ2-6; D uncertain. Germline CDR1 reads MDHEN; CDR2 reads SYDVKM. V dropped 2 bases and J dropped 4 bases, with 12 bases sitting between them. This CDR3 spans 16 amino acids. Variable domain in full (rest from reference TRBV28 and TRBJ2-6): DVKVTQSSRYLVKRTGEKVFLECVQDMDHENMFWYRQDPGLGLRLIYFSYDVKMKEKGDIPEGYSVSREKKERFSLILESASTNQTSMYLCASSLNGAYGANVLTFGAGSRLTVL.

This clone was picked up a small number of times. The chain uses TRBV5-1 and TRBJ2-7; 8 positions agree with TRBD2. With V trimmed by 0 bases and J by 3 bases, 8 bases remained unmatched. The CDR3 is made up of 16 amino acids. Germline assignment: CDR1 SGHRS and CDR2 YFSETQ. CDR3: CASSLAVGTRGYEQYF. CDR3 sequence (DNA): TGCGCCAGCAGCTTGGCCGTGGGGACTAGGGGCTACGAGCAGTACTTC. Drawing the rest from reference TRBV5-1 and TRBJ2-7, the complete variable domain is KAGVTQTPRYLIKTRGQQVTLSCSPISGHRSVSWYQQTPGQGLQFLFEYFSETQRNKGNFPGRFSGRQFSNSRSEMNVSTLELGDSALYLCASSLAVGTRGYEQYFGPGTRLTVT.

This chain connects TRBV11-2 to TRBJ1-6; TRBD1 might be the D (5 bases). Germline V lookup: CDR1 SGHAT, CDR2 FQNNGV. V was clipped by 5 bases and J by 10 bases, with 12 bases between them. The CDR3 spans 13 residues. In DNA form, the CDR3 reads TGTGCCAGCAGCGAAGCTTGGGGCTCACCCCTCCACTTT. Amino acid sequence: CASSEAWGSPLHF.

The chain has TRBV6-2 or TRBV6-3 and TRBJ1-5; maybe TRBD1 (6 bases). Trimming took off 2 bases at V and 1 base at J, with 12 bases between the two ends. The CDR3 loop spans 16 amino acids. Germline CDR1 reads MNHEY; CDR2 reads SVGEGT. CDR3 DNA: TGTGCCAGCAGTTACCCCAGGGGAAGAAGCAATCAGCCCCAGCATTTT. It encodes CASSYPRGRSNQPQHF.

In its sample, this clone was seen once. V is TRBV18 and J is TRBJ2-1, with 13 bases that match TRBD2. The CDR3 is 16 amino acids. CDR1 is KGHSH, CDR2 LQKENI, per germline. J lost 10 bases, V lost 1 base, and 7 bases had no gene match. CDR3 sequence: CASSPLPLAGGQEQFF. The DNA of the CDR3 is TGTGCCAGCTCACCACTACCACTAGCGGGGGGGCAAGAGCAGTTCTTC.

CDR3 in amino acids: CASSDVRFGGEQFF. CDR3 coding DNA: TGTGCCAGCAGTGATGTTCGTTTCGGCGGTGAGCAGTTCTTC. V is TRBV2 and J is TRBJ2-1; no firm D call. Germline-derived CDR1 and CDR2 are SNHLY and FYNNEI. This CDR3 comprises 14 residues. The V gene lost 3 bases and the J gene lost 9 bases, with 15 bases spanning the gap.

CDR3 residues: CAWNRRSNEKLFF. The CDR3 DNA follows: TGTGCCTGGAACCGGAGGAGTAATGAAAAACTGTTTTTT. This chain connects TRBV30 to TRBJ1-4, with D unresolved. V was pared by 4 bases and J by 4 bases, with 10 bases between. CDR3 length equals 13 residues. Germline assignment: CDR1 GTSNPN and CDR2 SVGIG (reference sequence).